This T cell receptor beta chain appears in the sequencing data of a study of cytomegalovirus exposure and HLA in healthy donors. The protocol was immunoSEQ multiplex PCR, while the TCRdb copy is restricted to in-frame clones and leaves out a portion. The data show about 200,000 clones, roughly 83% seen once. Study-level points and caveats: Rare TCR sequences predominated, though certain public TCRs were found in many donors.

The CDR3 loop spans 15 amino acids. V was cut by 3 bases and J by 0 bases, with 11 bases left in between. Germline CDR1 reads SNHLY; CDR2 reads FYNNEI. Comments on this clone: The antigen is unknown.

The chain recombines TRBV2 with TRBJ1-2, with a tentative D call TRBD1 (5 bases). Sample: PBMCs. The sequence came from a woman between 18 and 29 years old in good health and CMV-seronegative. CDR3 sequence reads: CASSDEGSANYGYTF. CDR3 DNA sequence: TGTGCCAGCAGTGACGAGGGGTCAGCTAACTATGGCTACACCTTC.